Sequencing of this T cell receptor beta chain was carried out in a study of T cell responses to AZD1222 COVID-19 vaccine. Notes on the study in general: Only a handful of people who got AZD1222 tested seropositive at baseline. CD4 TCRs associated with vaccination spanned spike, dominating at 160-218 and 743-854.

This clone showed up just a few times. Its specificity is unknown. Data came from immunoSEQ multiplex PCR; TCRdb stores just in-frame clones and leaves some out. This sample has 90,000 to 150,000 clones, with approximately 86% found just once. V lost 5 bases and J lost 6, with 13 bases in between. CDR3 size: 13 residues. Germline V gene lookup returns CDR1 SEHNR and CDR2 FQNEAQ (reference sequence). This rearrangement joins TRBV7-9 to TRBJ1-1, with a weak D call TRBD1 (5 bases). The sequencing used peripheral blood, collected 28 days after the second AZD1222 dose. The clonotype was recovered from an adult who received the AZD1222 COVID-19 vaccine. The CDR3 region is CASSRRDRAEAFF. The DNA of the CDR3 is TGTGCCAGCAGCCGACGGGACCGAGCTGAAGCTTTCTTT.